The rows below give T cell receptor beta chains drawn from one sample of a study of CD8 T cells in Susac syndrome. TCRdb re-derived calls from the immunoSEQ multiplex PCR reads in MiXCR, one entry per CDR3 protein. This sample has about 400,000 distinct CDR3 sequences, with more than 70% found just once. The sequenced material came from CD8+ T cells from PBMCs. Receptors originate from a human donor with multiple sclerosis. The CDR3 runs from the conserved cysteine through the conserved F or W. D genes are given only for firm matches. Size is omitted from some rows. Given values are once, few, many or a class for expanded clones.

V gene,CDR3 length,clone size,D gene,J gene,CDR3 protein,CDR3 DNA
TRBV27,14,.,.,TRBJ2-7,CASSLPASAGEQYF,TGTGCCAGCAGTTTACCAGCATCGGCTGGCGAGCAGTACTTC
TRBV4-1,16,.,TRBD2,TRBJ2-5,CASSQGTSGTQETQYF,TGCGCCAGCAGCCAAGGGACTAGCGGAACCCAAGAGACCCAGTACTTC
TRBV5-1,14,once,.,TRBJ2-2,CASSLADPVRELFF,TGCGCCAGCAGCTTGGCGGACCCGGTCCGGGAGCTGTTTTTT
TRBV7-3,11,.,.,TRBJ2-5,CASSSRKTQYF,TGTGCCAGCAGCTCAAGGAAGACCCAGTACTTC
TRBV4-1,14,.,.,TRBJ1-4,CASSPEGSDEKLFF,TGCGCCAGCAGCCCAGAGGGGTCCGATGAAAAACTGTTTTTT
TRBV27,16,.,TRBD2,TRBJ2-7,CASSLISGGLGDEQYF,TGTGCCAGCAGTTTAATTAGCGGGGGCTTGGGGGACGAGCAGTACTTC
TRBV5-4,15,.,TRBD1,TRBJ1-2,CASSLVDGTDHGYTF,TGTGCCAGCAGCTTGGTGGACGGGACAGATCATGGCTACACCTTC
TRBV25-1,17,.,TRBD1,TRBJ2-3,CASSDYPGQGGTDTQYF,TGTGCCAGCAGTGATTACCCCGGACAGGGAGGCACAGATACGCAGTATTTT
TRBV7-9,14,.,.,TRBJ1-1,CASSPTTGNPEAFF,TGTGCCAGCAGCCCTACGACAGGAAACCCTGAAGCTTTCTTT
TRBV12-3/TRBV12-4,14,.,.,TRBJ2-3,CASSVGFSTDTQYF,TGTGCCAGCAGCGTGGGTTTCAGCACAGATACGCAGTATTTT
TRBV6-1,16,once,TRBD2,TRBJ2-5,CASSVGAGGLQETQYF,TGTGCCAGCTCCGTTGGGGCGGGGGGGCTTCAAGAGACCCAGTACTTC
TRBV12-3/TRBV12-4,17,.,TRBD1,TRBJ1-2,CASSVKDRGLRLYGYTF,TGTGCCAGCAGTGTAAAGGACAGGGGCCTTAGACTCTATGGCTACACCTTC
TRBV3-1,16,.,TRBD1,TRBJ2-1,CASSQEETGARTEQFF,TGTGCCAGCAGCCAAGAAGAGACAGGGGCGAGAACTGAGCAGTTCTTC
TRBV15,17,.,.,TRBJ2-7,CATSSSPGITFSYEQYF,TGTGCCACCAGCAGCTCCCCGGGAATTACTTTCTCCTACGAGCAGTACTTC
TRBV7-2,14,.,TRBD1,TRBJ2-3,CASSWGQGTDTQYF,TGTGCCAGCAGCTGGGGACAGGGGACAGATACGCAGTATTTT
TRBV3-1,14,.,TRBD2,TRBJ2-1,CASSHLSGGNEQFF,TGTGCCAGCAGCCACCTAAGCGGGGGGAATGAGCAGTTCTTC
TRBV5-1,15,.,TRBD2,TRBJ2-5,CASSMGLAGEETQYF,TGCGCCAGCAGCATGGGACTAGCGGGAGAAGAGACCCAGTACTTC
TRBV4-1,13,.,.,TRBJ2-7,CASSRVFGYEQYF,TGCGCCAGCAGCCGTGTGTTTGGCTACGAGCAGTACTTC
TRBV29-1,16,once,.,TRBJ2-1,CSVELEELSSYNEQFF,TGCAGCGTTGAATTGGAGGAATTAAGCTCCTACAATGAGCAGTTCTTC
TRBV11-2,16,.,.,TRBJ1-1,CASSTWTRGGHTEAFF,TGTGCCAGCAGCACCTGGACGAGGGGGGGGCACACTGAAGCTTTCTTT
TRBV5-1,16,.,TRBD2,TRBJ2-1,CANSPGGSGYYNEQFF,TGCGCCAACAGCCCGGGAGGTAGTGGGTACTACAATGAGCAGTTCTTC
TRBV27,14,.,.,TRBJ1-5,CASSLLADDQPQHF,TGTGCCAGCAGTTTATTGGCGGATGATCAGCCCCAGCATTTT
TRBV11-2,15,.,.,TRBJ1-1,CASSSRGAGRTEAFF,TGTGCCAGCAGTTCCCGGGGGGCGGGTCGGACTGAAGCTTTCTTT
TRBV27,14,.,.,TRBJ1-1,CASSSGQGITEAFF,TGTGCCAGCAGTTCGGGGCAGGGGATCACTGAAGCTTTCTTT
TRBV28,15,once,.,TRBJ1-4,CASSMRQDVDEKLFF,TGTGCCAGCAGTATGCGACAGGACGTCGATGAAAAACTGTTTTTT
TRBV6-1,17,few,TRBD1,TRBJ2-2,CASSPEDRGLGTGELFF,TGTGCCAGCAGTCCCGAGGACAGGGGGCTGGGCACCGGGGAGCTGTTTTTT
TRBV9,12,.,.,TRBJ2-7,CASSVDGSEQYF,TGTGCCAGCAGCGTAGATGGGTCCGAGCAGTACTTC
TRBV2,14,.,TRBD1,TRBJ2-7,CASSGGTGISEQYF,TGTGCCAGCAGTGGAGGGACAGGAATCAGCGAGCAGTACTTC
TRBV5-1,13,.,TRBD2,TRBJ2-4,CASSALGGNIQYF,TGCGCCAGCAGCGCCCTGGGGGGGAACATTCAGTACTTC
TRBV19,15,.,.,TRBJ2-2,CASSAAPPPTGELFF,TGTGCCAGTAGTGCCGCCCCTCCCCCCACCGGGGAGCTGTTTTTT
TRBV2,15,.,.,TRBJ1-1,CASSSRAGANTEAFF,TGTGCCAGCAGCTCCCGGGCTGGTGCCAACACTGAAGCTTTCTTT
TRBV7-6,11,few,.,TRBJ2-3,CASTQGDTQYF,TGTGCCAGCACCCAGGGGGATACGCAGTATTTT
TRBV7-9,12,.,.,TRBJ1-2,CASSLSPFGYTF,TGTGCCAGCAGCTTATCTCCCTTCGGCTACACCTTC
TRBV27,16,.,TRBD2,TRBJ2-1,CASSLPFAGGYNEQFF,TGTGCCAGCAGCCTGCCCTTTGCGGGAGGGTACAATGAGCAGTTCTTC
TRBV5-1,12,.,TRBD1,TRBJ1-2,CASSLDREGYTF,TGCGCCAGCAGCCTGGACAGGGAGGGCTACACCTTC
TRBV6-5,12,.,.,TRBJ1-2,CASSGRDYGYTF,TGTGCCAGCAGCGGACGGGACTATGGCTACACCTTC
TRBV18,17,.,.,TRBJ2-2,CASSPTESRAAGGELFF,TGTGCCAGCTCACCTACAGAAAGTCGAGCTGCCGGCGGGGAGCTGTTTTTT
TRBV27,13,.,.,TRBJ2-7,CASSFRATYEQYF,TGTGCCAGCAGTTTTCGAGCAACCTACGAGCAGTACTTC
TRBV19,14,.,.,TRBJ1-4,CATNPPGVNEKLFF,TGTGCCACCAACCCCCCGGGGGTTAATGAAAAACTGTTTTTT
TRBV4-2,17,.,.,TRBJ2-1,CASSQDPSASSYNEQFF,TGTGCCAGCAGCCAAGATCCTAGCGCGAGCTCCTACAATGAGCAGTTCTTC
TRBV29-1,13,.,TRBD2,TRBJ2-7,CSVESSGTYEQYF,TGCAGCGTTGAGTCTAGCGGGACCTACGAGCAGTACTTC
TRBV7-8,16,.,TRBD1,TRBJ1-1,CASSSTHEGQFTEAFF,TGTGCCAGCAGCTCGACCCATGAGGGACAGTTCACTGAAGCTTTCTTT
TRBV20-1,14,.,TRBD2,TRBJ2-7,CSATGLAGAYEQYF,TGCAGTGCTACTGGACTAGCGGGGGCCTACGAGCAGTACTTC
TRBV19,12,.,.,TRBJ2-2,CASRSSTGELFF,TGTGCCAGCCGGTCGTCCACCGGGGAGCTGTTTTTT
TRBV2,15,.,.,TRBJ1-2,CASSSGPTPHYGYTF,TGTGCCAGCAGTTCTGGACCCACGCCCCACTATGGCTACACCTTC
TRBV4-1,15,.,.,TRBJ2-7,CASSQDGVGYDEQYF,TGCGCCAGCAGCCAAGACGGGGTAGGGTACGACGAGCAGTACTTC
TRBV4-1,14,.,.,TRBJ2-2,CATSPGVGTGELFF,TGCGCCACTTCACCAGGGGTGGGCACCGGGGAGCTGTTTTTT
TRBV6-1,15,.,.,TRBJ2-5,CASSEYEWGQETQYF,TGTGCCAGCAGTGAATACGAATGGGGCCAAGAGACCCAGTACTTC
TRBV4-1,17,.,TRBD2,TRBJ2-1,CASSQGLAGGRYNEQFF,TGCGCCAGCAGCCAGGGACTAGCGGGGGGGCGGTACAATGAGCAGTTCTTC
TRBV6-1,18,.,TRBD1,TRBJ2-7,CASSESGTGGEFAYEQYF,TGTGCCAGCAGTGAATCAGGGACAGGGGGTGAGTTTGCCTACGAGCAGTACTTC
TRBV24-1,15,.,.,TRBJ2-2,CATSDSQVGTGELFF,TGTGCCACCAGTGATTCCCAGGTTGGCACCGGGGAGCTGTTTTTT
TRBV29-1,14,.,.,TRBJ2-1,CSVEGESSYNEQFF,TGCAGCGTTGAGGGCGAAAGTTCCTACAATGAGCAGTTCTTC
TRBV5-5,11,.,.,TRBJ1-1,CASSYNIQAFF,TGTGCCAGCAGCTATAACATCCAAGCTTTCTTT
TRBV29-1,17,.,.,TRBJ2-1,CSAHGALSNQDYNEQFF,TGCAGCGCCCACGGAGCCCTTTCAAACCAAGACTACAATGAGCAGTTCTTC
TRBV5-1,17,.,TRBD2,TRBJ2-3,CASRPFGSGGNTDTQYF,TGCGCCAGCAGGCCCTTTGGGAGCGGGGGGAACACAGATACGCAGTATTTT
TRBV2,13,.,.,TRBJ2-3,CASSDVGADTQYF,TGTGCCAGCAGTGATGTCGGGGCAGATACGCAGTATTTT
TRBV5-4,15,.,TRBD1,TRBJ2-7,CASSLEPTGGGEQYF,TGTGCCAGCAGCTTGGAACCGACAGGGGGCGGCGAGCAGTACTTC
TRBV20-1,14,.,.,TRBJ1-5,CSARDMVGMEPQHF,TGCAGTGCTAGAGATATGGTGGGGATGGAGCCCCAGCATTTT
TRBV19,15,.,.,TRBJ2-5,CASSILASVQETQYF,TGTGCCAGTAGTATTCTGGCTAGCGTCCAAGAGACCCAGTACTTC